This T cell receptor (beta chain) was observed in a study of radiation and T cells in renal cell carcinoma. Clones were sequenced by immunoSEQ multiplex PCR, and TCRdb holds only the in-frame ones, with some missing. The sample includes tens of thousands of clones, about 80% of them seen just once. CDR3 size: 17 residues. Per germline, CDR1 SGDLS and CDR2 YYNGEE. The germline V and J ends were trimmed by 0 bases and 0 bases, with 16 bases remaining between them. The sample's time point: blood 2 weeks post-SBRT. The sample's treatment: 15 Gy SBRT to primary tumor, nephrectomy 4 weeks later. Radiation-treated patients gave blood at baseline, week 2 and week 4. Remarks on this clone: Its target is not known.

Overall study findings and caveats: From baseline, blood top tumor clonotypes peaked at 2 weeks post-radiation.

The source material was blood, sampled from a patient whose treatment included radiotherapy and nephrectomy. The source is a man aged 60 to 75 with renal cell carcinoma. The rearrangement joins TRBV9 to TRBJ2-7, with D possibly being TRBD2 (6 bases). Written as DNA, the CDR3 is TGTGCCAGCAGCGTAGTCTCCATCGGGGGAAGCTCCTACGAGCAGTACTTC. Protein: CASSVVSIGGSSYEQYF.